This T cell receptor (beta chain) appears in the sequencing data of a study of blood T cell repertoires in COVID-19. Study information: Cohort 3 recovery required two negative PCRs, clearance, or symptom resolution.

Researchers sorted participants into cohorts using their self-reported clinical history. TCRdb's table, derived via immunoSEQ multiplex PCR, lists solely in-frame clones and lacks some. The table records 400,000 or so clones, about 90% of them present only once. CDR3 length: 12 residues. Germline CDR1 GTSNPN, CDR2 SVGIG (reference sequence). J lost 3 bases, V lost 5 bases, and 2 bases had no gene match. The sequenced sample was PBMCs or T cells enriched from blood (not recorded which). This TCR was recovered from a man in his forties in a cohort exposed to, infected with or recovered from COVID-19 (not recorded which). This chain connects TRBV30 to TRBJ2-7; 9 bases are shared with TRBD1. The CDR3 nucleotides are TGTGCCTGGGGGACAGGGTACTACGAGCAGTACTTC. It specifies CAWGTGYYEQYF.